This entry describes one T cell receptor (beta chain). The table lists this clonotype with many counts. Its cognate antigen has yet to be identified. No quality values exist for individual bases; no much larger clone is one base distant. This sample is drawn from a study of CD8 T cells in ankylosing spondylitis (dated by TCRdb to 2017 to 2019). Broadly, across the study: The study set out to find disease-linked TCR variants by profiling T cell receptor beta repertoires in ankylosing spondylitis patients and healthy donors. The full study cohort comprised about 23 ankylosing spondylitis patients and approximately 100 healthy donors. Peripheral blood samples were taken, and synovial fluid was additionally collected from ankylosing spondylitis patients. What the research found in general, with its limitations: The disease-linked clones were reported as significantly enriched in matched synovial fluid samples from ankylosing spondylitis patients. Some of the motif variants had been reported before in the synovial fluid and blood of reactive arthritis patients, a finding that suggests common disease-initiation mechanisms. Blood from ankylosing spondylitis patients appeared to be characterized by a TCR beta motif made up of eight highly homologous amino acid variants. A CD8+ phenotype was shown by the disease-linked clones, which were found at relatively low frequencies in peripheral blood.

The germline V gene gives CDR1 as ENHRY and CDR2 as SYGVKD. The junction shows trimming of 10 bases on V and 7 bases on J, and the gene matches do not reach 16 bases of it. Measured from the cysteine to the phenylalanine, the CDR3 is 16 residues long. Of the read, only the CDR3 DNA is kept; its 48 bases are in frame from base 1. Sequenced on an Illumina HiSeq 2500. Quantitative 5'-RACE with molecular barcodes was used to prepare TCR beta libraries. The authors' pipeline ran thus. Disease-linked TCR variants were identified with a new computational method built on a probabilistic model of VDJ rearrangement. TCRdb took the public reads, trimmed them with fastp at Q25, ran MiXCR for clone calling and kept in-frame beta chains. Every entry covers one CDR3 protein and lists the most common genes and DNA from its rows. TCRdb, not the authors, supplied the V and J calls. The sample records 200,000 to 250,000 distinct CDR3 sequences, roughly 8.2% of which are singletons. The ten largest clones add up to 4% to 5% of the sample.

The sequenced sample was blood, either unsorted or a sorted T cell fraction (not recorded which). The sequence derives from a female donor with ankylosing spondylitis or in good health (not recorded which). The rearrangement combines TRBV10-3 with TRBJ2-7, with 13 bases in between that match TRBD2. The nucleotides are TGTGCCACCGCCCCTACAGGACTAGCGGGAGACGGGGAGCAGTACTTC. Protein translation: CATAPTGLAGDGEQYF.